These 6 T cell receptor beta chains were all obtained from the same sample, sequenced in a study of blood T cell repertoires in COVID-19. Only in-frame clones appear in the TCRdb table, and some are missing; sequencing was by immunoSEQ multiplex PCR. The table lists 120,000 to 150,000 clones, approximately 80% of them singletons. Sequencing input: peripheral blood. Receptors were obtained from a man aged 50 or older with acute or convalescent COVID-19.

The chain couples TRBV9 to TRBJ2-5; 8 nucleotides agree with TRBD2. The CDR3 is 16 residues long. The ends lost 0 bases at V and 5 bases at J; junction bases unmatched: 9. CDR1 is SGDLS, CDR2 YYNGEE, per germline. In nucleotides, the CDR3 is TGTGCCAGCAGCGTAGGCGTCGGGGGGGCGGCGGAGACCCAGTACTTC. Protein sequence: CASSVGVGGAAETQYF.

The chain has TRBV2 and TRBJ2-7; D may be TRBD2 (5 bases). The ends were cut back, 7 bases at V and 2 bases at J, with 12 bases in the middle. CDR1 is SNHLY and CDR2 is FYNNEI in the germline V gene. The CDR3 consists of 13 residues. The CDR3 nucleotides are TGTGCCAGCAAGCGGTTGAGTCCCTACGAGCAGTACGTC. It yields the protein CASKRLSPYEQYV.

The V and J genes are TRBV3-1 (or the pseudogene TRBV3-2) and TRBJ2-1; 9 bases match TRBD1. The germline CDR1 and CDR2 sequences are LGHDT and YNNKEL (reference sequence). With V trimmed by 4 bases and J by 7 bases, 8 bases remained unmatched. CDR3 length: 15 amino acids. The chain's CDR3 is CASSPTGGSLNEQFF. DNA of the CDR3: TGTGCCAGCAGCCCGACAGGGGGGAGCTTAAATGAGCAGTTCTTC.

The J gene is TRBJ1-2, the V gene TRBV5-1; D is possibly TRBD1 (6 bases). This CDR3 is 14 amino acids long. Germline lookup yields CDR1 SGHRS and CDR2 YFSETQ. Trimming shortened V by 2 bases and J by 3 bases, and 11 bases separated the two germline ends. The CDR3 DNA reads TGCGCCAGCAGCTTCACGGGGGGCGACTATGGCTACACCTTC. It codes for CASSFTGGDYGYTF. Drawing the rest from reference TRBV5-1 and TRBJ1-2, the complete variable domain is KAGVTQTPRYLIKTRGQQVTLSCSPISGHRSVSWYQQTPGQGLQFLFEYFSETQRNKGNFPGRFSGRQFSNSRSEMNVSTLELGDSALYLCASSFTGGDYGYTFGSGTRLTVV.

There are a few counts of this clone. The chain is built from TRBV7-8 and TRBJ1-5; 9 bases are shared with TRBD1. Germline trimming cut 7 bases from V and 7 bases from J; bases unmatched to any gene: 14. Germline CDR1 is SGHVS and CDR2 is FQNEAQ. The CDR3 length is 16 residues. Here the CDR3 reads CASTRSGQGLGQPQHF. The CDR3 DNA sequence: TGTGCCAGCACGAGATCGGGACAGGGCCTCGGACAGCCCCAGCATTTT.

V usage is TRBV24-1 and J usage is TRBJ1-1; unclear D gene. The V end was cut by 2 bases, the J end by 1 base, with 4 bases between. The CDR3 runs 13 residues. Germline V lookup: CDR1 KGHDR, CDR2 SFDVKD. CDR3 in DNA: TGTGCCACCAGTGATTCCAGGAACACTGAAGCTTTCTTT. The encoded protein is CATSDSRNTEAFF.